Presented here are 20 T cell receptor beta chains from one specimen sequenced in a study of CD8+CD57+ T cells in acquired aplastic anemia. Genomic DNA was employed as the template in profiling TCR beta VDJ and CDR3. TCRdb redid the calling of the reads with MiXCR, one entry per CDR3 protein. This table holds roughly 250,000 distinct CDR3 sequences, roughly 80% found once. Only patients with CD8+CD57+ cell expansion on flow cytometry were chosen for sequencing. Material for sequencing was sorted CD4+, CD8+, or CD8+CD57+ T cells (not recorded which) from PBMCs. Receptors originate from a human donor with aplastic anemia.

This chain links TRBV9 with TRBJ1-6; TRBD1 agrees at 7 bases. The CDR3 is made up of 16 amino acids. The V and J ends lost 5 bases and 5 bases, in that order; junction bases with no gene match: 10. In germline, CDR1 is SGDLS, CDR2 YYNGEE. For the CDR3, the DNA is TGTGCCAGCAGATTAGCTGGGGACAGCCATAATTCACCCCTCCACTTT. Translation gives CASRLAGDSHNSPLHF. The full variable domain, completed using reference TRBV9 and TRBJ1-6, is DSGVTQTPKHLITATGQRVTLRCSPRSGDLSVYWYQQSLDQGLQFLIQYYNGEERAKGNILERFSAQQFPDLHSELNLSSLELGDSALYFCASRLAGDSHNSPLHFGNGTRLTVT.

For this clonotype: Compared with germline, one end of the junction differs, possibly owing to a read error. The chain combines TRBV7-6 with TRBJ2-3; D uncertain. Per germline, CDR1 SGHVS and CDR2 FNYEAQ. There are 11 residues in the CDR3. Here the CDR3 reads CASSSSGTKEF. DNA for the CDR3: TGTGCCAGCAGCTCATCAGGTACGAAGGAGTTC. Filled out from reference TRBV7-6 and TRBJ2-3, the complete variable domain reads GAGVSQSPRYKVTKRGQDVALRCDPISGHVSLYWYRQALGQGPEFLTYFNYEAQQDKSGLPNDRFSAERPEGSISTLTIQRTEQRDSAMYRCASSSSGTKEFGPGTRLTVL.

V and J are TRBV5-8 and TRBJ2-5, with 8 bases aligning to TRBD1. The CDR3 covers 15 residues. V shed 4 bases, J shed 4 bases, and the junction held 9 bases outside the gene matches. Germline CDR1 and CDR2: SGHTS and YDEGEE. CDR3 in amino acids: CASSAGGPWGETQYF. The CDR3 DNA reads TGTGCCAGCAGCGCAGGGGGCCCTTGGGGAGAGACCCAGTACTTC.

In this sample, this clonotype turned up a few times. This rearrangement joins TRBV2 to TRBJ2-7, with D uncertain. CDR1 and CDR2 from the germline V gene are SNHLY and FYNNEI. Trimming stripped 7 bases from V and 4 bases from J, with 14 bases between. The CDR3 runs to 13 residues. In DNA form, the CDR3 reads TGTGCCAGCATGGGGTACACCTCGTACGAGCAGTACTTC. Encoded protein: CASMGYTSYEQYF. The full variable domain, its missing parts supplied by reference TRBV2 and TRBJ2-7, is EPEVTQTPSHQVTQMGQEVILRCVPISNHLYFYWYRQILGQKVEFLVSFYNNEISEKSEIFDDQFSVERPDGSNFTLKIRSTKLEDSAMYFCASMGYTSYEQYFGPGTRLTVT.

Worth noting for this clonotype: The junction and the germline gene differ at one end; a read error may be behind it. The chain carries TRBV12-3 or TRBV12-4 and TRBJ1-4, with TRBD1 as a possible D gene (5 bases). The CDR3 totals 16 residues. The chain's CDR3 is CAGSFLAGAGTEKLFF. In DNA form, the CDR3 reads TGTGCCGGCAGTTTCCTCGCCGGGGCGGGCACTGAAAAACTGTTTTTT.

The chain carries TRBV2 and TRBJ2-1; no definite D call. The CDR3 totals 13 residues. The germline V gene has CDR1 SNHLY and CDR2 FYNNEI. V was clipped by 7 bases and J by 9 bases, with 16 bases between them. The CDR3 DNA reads TGTGCCAGCATTAAGGCCGATTGGAGTGAGCAGTTCTTC. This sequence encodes CASIKADWSEQFF.

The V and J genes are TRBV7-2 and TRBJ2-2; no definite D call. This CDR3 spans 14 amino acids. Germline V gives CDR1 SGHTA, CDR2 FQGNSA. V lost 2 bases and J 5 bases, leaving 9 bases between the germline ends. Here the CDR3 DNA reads TGTGCCAGCAGCTTACTTCAGAGTACCGGGGAGCTGTTTTTT. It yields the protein CASSLLQSTGELFF.

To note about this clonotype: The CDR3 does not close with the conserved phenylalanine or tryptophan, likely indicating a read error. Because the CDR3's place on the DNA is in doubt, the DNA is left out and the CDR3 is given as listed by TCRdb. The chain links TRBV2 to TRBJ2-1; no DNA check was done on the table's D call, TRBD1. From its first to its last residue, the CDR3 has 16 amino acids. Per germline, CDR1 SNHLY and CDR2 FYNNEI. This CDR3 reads CASSLDLTGGTEAFFV.

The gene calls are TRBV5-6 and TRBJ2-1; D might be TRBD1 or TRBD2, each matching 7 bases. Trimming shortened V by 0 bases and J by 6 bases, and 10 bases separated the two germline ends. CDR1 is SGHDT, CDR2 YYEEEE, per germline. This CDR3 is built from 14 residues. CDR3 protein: CASSLGEGANEQFF. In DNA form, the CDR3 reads TGTGCCAGCAGCTTGGGGGAGGGGGCCAATGAGCAGTTCTTC.

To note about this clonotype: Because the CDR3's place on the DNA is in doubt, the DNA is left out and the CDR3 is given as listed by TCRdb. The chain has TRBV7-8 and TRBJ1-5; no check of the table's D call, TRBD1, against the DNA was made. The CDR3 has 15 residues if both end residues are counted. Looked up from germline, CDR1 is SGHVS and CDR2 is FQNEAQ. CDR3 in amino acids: CASSVGWGSNQPHHF.

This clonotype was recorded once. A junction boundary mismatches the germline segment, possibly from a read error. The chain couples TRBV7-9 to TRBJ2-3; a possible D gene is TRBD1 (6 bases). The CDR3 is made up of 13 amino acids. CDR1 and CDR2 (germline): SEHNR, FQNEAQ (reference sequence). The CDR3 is CASGFGGTDARYF. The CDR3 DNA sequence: TGTGCCAGCGGCTTTGGGGGCACAGATGCGCGGTATTTT.

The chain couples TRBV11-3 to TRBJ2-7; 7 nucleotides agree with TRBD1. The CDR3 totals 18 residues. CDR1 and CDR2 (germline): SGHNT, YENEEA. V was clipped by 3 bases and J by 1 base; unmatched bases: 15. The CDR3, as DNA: TGTGCCAGCAGCTTTCATCCGGCAGGGACAGCCCTTTCCTACGAGCAGTACGTC. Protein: CASSFHPAGTALSYEQYV.

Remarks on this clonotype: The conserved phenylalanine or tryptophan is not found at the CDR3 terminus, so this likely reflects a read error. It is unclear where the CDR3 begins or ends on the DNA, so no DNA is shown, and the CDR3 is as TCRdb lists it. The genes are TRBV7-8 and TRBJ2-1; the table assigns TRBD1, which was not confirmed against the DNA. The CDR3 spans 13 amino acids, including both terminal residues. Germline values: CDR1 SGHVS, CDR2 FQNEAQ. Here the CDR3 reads CASSFHPNGAALS.

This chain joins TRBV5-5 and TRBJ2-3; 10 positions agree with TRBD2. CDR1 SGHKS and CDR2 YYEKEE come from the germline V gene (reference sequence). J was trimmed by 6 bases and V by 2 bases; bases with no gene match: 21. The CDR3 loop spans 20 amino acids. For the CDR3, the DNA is TGTGCCAGCAGCTTTACTAGCAATGGGCTAGCGGGAGCGGAGATGGATACGCAGTATTTT. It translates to CASSFTSNGLAGAEMDTQYF.

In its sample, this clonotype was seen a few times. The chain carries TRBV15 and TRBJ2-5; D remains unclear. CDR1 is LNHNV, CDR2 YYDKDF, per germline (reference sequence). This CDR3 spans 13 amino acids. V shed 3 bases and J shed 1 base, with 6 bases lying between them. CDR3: CATSRTFQETQYF. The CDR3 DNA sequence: TGTGCCACCAGCAGGACTTTCCAAGAGACCCAGTACTTC.

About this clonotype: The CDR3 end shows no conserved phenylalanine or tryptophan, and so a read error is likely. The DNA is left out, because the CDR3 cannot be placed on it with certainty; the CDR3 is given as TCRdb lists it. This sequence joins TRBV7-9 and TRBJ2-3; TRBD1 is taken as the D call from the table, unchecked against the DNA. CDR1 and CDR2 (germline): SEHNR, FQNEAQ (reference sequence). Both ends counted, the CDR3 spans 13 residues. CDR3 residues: CASGLAGSYGAYV.

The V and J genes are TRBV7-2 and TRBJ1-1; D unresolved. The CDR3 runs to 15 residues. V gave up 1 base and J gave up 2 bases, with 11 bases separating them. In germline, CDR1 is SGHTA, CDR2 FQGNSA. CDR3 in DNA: TGTGCCAGCAGCTTAGATCTGAGTGCCAACACTGAAGCTTTCTTT. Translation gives CASSLDLSANTEAFF.

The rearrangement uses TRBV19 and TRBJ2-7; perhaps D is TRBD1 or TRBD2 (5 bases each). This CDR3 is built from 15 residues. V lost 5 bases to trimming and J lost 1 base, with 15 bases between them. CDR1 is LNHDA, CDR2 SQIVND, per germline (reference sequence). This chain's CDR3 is CASSDFPGPSYEQYF. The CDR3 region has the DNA TGTGCCAGTAGTGACTTCCCGGGACCATCCTACGAGCAGTACTTC.

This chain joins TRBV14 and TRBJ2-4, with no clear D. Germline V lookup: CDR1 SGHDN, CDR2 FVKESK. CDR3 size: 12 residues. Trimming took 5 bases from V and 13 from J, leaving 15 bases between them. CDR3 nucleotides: TGTGCCAGCAGCGGAGAAGGGAACACCCAGTACTTC. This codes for CASSGEGNTQYF.

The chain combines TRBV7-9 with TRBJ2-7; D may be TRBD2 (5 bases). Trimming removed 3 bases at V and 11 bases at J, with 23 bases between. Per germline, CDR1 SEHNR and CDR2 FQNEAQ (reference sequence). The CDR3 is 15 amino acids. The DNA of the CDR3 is TGTGCCAGCAGCTTTCAAAGAAGCGGCGCCTGCGATGAGTACGTC. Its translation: CASSFQRSGACDEYV.